The rows below give T cell receptor beta chains drawn from one sample of a study of cytomegalovirus exposure and HLA in healthy donors. Produced via immunoSEQ multiplex PCR; TCRdb's table is partial and in-frame only. The sample carries some 150,000 clones, 60% to 80% recorded once. Sequenced input: PBMCs. These receptors originate from a man between 18 and 35 years old in good health and CMV-seropositive. The CDR3 runs from the conserved cysteine through the conserved F or W. The order of the fields is V gene, D gene, clone size, J gene, CDR3 protein, CDR3 DNA. A D gene is named only where the DNA matches it firmly. Some rows have no size entry. The others give once, few or many, or a class for an expanded clone.

v_gene: TRBV5-1
d_gene: NA
abundance: NA
j_gene: TRBJ2-3
CDR3aa: CASYNGGGGTDTQYF
CDR3nt: TGCGCCTCCTATAATGGGGGAGGCGGCACAGATACGCAGTATTTT

v_gene: TRBV4-1
d_gene: TRBD2
abundance: once
j_gene: TRBJ2-3
CDR3aa: CASSPYDLTSGRTDTQYF
CDR3nt: TGCGCCAGCAGTCCCTACGACCTCACTAGCGGGAGGACAGATACGCAGTATTTT

v_gene: TRBV4-2
d_gene: NA
abundance: NA
j_gene: TRBJ1-2
CDR3aa: CASSPMGWAERGYTF
CDR3nt: TGTGCCAGCAGCCCGATGGGTTGGGCAGAAAGGGGCTACACCTTC

v_gene: TRBV5-6
d_gene: TRBD1
abundance: NA
j_gene: TRBJ1-1
CDR3aa: CASRTAFDRGNTEAFF
CDR3nt: TGTGCCAGCAGAACCGCCTTCGACAGGGGAAACACTGAAGCTTTCTTT

v_gene: TRBV11-3
d_gene: NA
abundance: NA
j_gene: TRBJ2-2
CDR3aa: CASGAGVGELFF
CDR3nt: TGTGCCAGCGGAGCAGGGGTCGGGGAGCTGTTTTTT

v_gene: TRBV15
d_gene: NA
abundance: few
j_gene: TRBJ2-1
CDR3aa: CATSRDRGFYNEQFF
CDR3nt: TGTGCCACCAGCAGAGACCGGGGATTTTACAATGAGCAGTTCTTC

v_gene: TRBV7-9
d_gene: NA
abundance: NA
j_gene: TRBJ1-4
CDR3aa: CASSLGEQLFF
CDR3nt: TGTGCCAGCAGCTTAGGGGAGCAACTGTTTTTT

v_gene: TRBV4-2
d_gene: TRBD1
abundance: NA
j_gene: TRBJ1-1
CDR3aa: CASSRDGTGSLEAFF
CDR3nt: TGTGCCAGCAGCCGAGATGGGACAGGGTCTCTTGAAGCTTTCTTT

v_gene: TRBV19
d_gene: NA
abundance: NA
j_gene: TRBJ2-3
CDR3aa: CASRRGSTDTQYF
CDR3nt: TGTGCCAGTAGAAGAGGTAGCACAGATACGCAGTATTTT

v_gene: TRBV12-5
d_gene: NA
abundance: NA
j_gene: TRBJ2-1
CDR3aa: CASGQDYNNEQFF
CDR3nt: TGTGCTAGTGGTCAAGACTACAACAATGAGCAGTTCTTC

v_gene: TRBV18
d_gene: NA
abundance: once
j_gene: TRBJ2-5
CDR3aa: CASSPPAGTQETQYF
CDR3nt: TGTGCCAGCTCACCACCGGCGGGGACCCAAGAGACCCAGTACTTC

v_gene: TRBV29-1
d_gene: TRBD2
abundance: NA
j_gene: TRBJ2-7
CDR3aa: CSVDGASGYEQYF
CDR3nt: TGCAGCGTTGATGGGGCTAGCGGCTACGAGCAGTACTTC

v_gene: TRBV20-1
d_gene: TRBD1
abundance: NA
j_gene: TRBJ1-2
CDR3aa: CSARINRGDF
CDR3nt: TGCAGTGCTAGAATAAACAGGGGGGACTTC

v_gene: TRBV7-6
d_gene: NA
abundance: NA
j_gene: TRBJ2-2
CDR3aa: CASSLAKGLGTGELFF
CDR3nt: TGTGCCAGCAGCTTAGCAAAGGGGCTGGGCACCGGGGAGCTGTTTTTT

v_gene: TRBV19
d_gene: NA
abundance: NA
j_gene: TRBJ1-1
CDR3aa: CASSAGQTTEAFF
CDR3nt: TGTGCCAGTAGTGCAGGACAGACTACTGAAGCTTTCTTT

v_gene: TRBV5-1
d_gene: NA
abundance: NA
j_gene: TRBJ2-3
CDR3aa: CASSLDTGIGTQYF
CDR3nt: TGCGCCAGCAGCTTGGATACAGGGATCGGTACGCAGTATTTT

v_gene: TRBV5-4
d_gene: NA
abundance: NA
j_gene: TRBJ2-7
CDR3aa: CASSFRFSYEQYF
CDR3nt: TGTGCCAGCAGCTTCAGGTTCTCCTACGAGCAGTACTTC

v_gene: TRBV27
d_gene: NA
abundance: NA
j_gene: TRBJ1-1
CDR3aa: CASSVSGIAEAFF
CDR3nt: TGTGCCAGCAGTGTCTCAGGGATAGCTGAAGCTTTCTTT

v_gene: TRBV9
d_gene: TRBD1
abundance: NA
j_gene: TRBJ2-7
CDR3aa: CASSLGQGTPYEQYF
CDR3nt: TGTGCCAGCAGCCTAGGACAGGGGACCCCCTACGAGCAGTACTTC

v_gene: TRBV5-5
d_gene: NA
abundance: NA
j_gene: TRBJ1-1
CDR3aa: CASSLARVNTEAFF
CDR3nt: TGTGCCAGCAGCTTGGCCCGGGTGAACACTGAAGCTTTCTTT

v_gene: TRBV11-1
d_gene: TRBD1
abundance: NA
j_gene: TRBJ1-2
CDR3aa: CAGIDTGTGGGYGYTF
CDR3nt: TGTGCCGGCATAGATACCGGGACAGGGGGCGGCTATGGCTACACCTTC

v_gene: TRBV10-3
d_gene: NA
abundance: NA
j_gene: TRBJ1-2
CDR3aa: CAISESISGDYGYTF
CDR3nt: TGTGCCATCAGTGAGTCGATTTCCGGAGACTATGGCTACACCTTC

v_gene: TRBV4-1
d_gene: NA
abundance: NA
j_gene: TRBJ2-5
CDR3aa: CASSQGRRPDAQVQYF
CDR3nt: TGCGCCAGCAGCCAAGGCAGGCGACCAGACGCTCAGGTCCAGTACTTC

v_gene: TRBV5-6
d_gene: TRBD1
abundance: NA
j_gene: TRBJ1-5
CDR3aa: CASSLGQGINQPQHF
CDR3nt: TGTGCCAGCAGCTTGGGACAGGGTATCAATCAGCCCCAGCATTTT